The 2 T cell receptor beta chains reported below all come from one sample, sequenced in a study of identical twins. TCRdb used MiXCR to reprocess the 5' RACE reads, holding one entry per CDR3 protein. Altogether about 660,000 distinct CDR3 sequences are present, about 9.4% being singletons, with the ten largest covering roughly 0.97%. This same sample was also part of a study on yellow fever vaccine responses in identical twins.

Material for sequencing was PBMCs. The receptors shown here come from a woman under 30 in good health.

In its sample, this clonotype was seen many times. The chain has TRBV27 and TRBJ1-4, with TRBD1 matching 7 bases. After removal of 1 base from V and 0 bases from J, the junction contained 5 bases not matched to a gene. The CDR3 extends over 17 amino acids. Germline V lookup: CDR1 MNHEY, CDR2 SMNVEV (reference sequence). CDR3 region: CASSLYRGTATNEKLFF. CDR3 nucleotides: TGTGCCAGCAGTTTATATCGGGGGACAGCAACTAATGAAAAACTGTTTTTT.

This clonotype showed up many times. V and J are TRBV7-2 and TRBJ2-3; D unclear. The CDR3 runs to 12 residues. Germline CDR1 and CDR2: SGHTA and FQGNSA. Trimming removed 4 bases at V and 6 bases at J, with 8 bases between. Written as DNA, the CDR3 is TGTGCCAGCAGCTCCGACGAGGATACGCAGTATTTT. Translated: CASSSDEDTQYF. The full variable domain, its missing parts supplied by reference TRBV7-2 and TRBJ2-3, is GAGVSQSPSNKVTEKGKDVELRCDPISGHTALYWYRQSLGQGLEFLIYFQGNSAPDKSGLPSDRFSAERTGGSVSTLTIQRTQQEDSAVYLCASSSDEDTQYFGPGTRLTVL.